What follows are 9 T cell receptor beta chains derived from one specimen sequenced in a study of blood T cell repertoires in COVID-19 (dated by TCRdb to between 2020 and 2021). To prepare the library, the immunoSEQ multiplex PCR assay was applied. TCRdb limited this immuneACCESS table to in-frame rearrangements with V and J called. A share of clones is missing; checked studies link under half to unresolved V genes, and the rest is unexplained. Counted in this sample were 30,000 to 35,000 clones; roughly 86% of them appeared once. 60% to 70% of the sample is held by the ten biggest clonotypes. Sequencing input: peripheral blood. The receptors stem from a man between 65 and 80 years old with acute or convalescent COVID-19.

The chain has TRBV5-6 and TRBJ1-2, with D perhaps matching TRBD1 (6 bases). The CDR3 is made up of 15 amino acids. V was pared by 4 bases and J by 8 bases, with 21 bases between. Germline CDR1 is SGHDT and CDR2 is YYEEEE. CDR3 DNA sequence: TGTGCCAGCAGCATAGGACAGTCTCTCCTGGTCGGCTACACCTTC. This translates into CASSIGQSLLVGYTF.

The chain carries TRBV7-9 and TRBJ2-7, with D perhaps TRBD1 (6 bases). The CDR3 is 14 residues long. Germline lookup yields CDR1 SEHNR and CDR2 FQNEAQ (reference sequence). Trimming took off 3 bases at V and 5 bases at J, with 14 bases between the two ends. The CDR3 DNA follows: TGTGCCAGCAGCTTGTGGGACATAGGCCACGAGCAGTACTTC. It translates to CASSLWDIGHEQYF. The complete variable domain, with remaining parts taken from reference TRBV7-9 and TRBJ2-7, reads DTGVSQNPRHKITKRGQNVTFRCDPISEHNRLYWYRQTLGQGPEFLTYFQNEAQLEKSRLLSDRFSAERPKGSFSTLEIQRTEQGDSAMYLCASSLWDIGHEQYFGPGTRLTVT.

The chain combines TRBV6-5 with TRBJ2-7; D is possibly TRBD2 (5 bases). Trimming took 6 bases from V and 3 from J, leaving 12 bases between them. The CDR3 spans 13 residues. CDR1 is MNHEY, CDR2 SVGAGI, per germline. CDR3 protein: CASRTGSDYEQYF. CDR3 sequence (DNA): TGTGCCAGCAGAACGGGGTCAGACTACGAGCAGTACTTC.

CDR3 protein: CATNPRENTEAFF. The CDR3 region has the DNA TGTGCCACAAACCCCCGGGAGAACACTGAAGCTTTCTTT. The chain has TRBV10-3 and TRBJ1-1, with unresolved D. Germline CDR1 is ENHRY and CDR2 is SYGVKD. V shed 10 bases and J shed 1 base, with 13 bases lying between them. The CDR3 loop spans 13 amino acids.

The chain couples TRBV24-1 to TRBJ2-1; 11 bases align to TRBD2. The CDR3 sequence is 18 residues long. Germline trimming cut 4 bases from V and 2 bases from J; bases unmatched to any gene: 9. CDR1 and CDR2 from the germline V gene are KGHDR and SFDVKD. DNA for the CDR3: TGTGCCACCAGTGACCCATCGACTAGCGGGGTGACCTACAATGAGCAGTTCTTC. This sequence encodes CATSDPSTSGVTYNEQFF.

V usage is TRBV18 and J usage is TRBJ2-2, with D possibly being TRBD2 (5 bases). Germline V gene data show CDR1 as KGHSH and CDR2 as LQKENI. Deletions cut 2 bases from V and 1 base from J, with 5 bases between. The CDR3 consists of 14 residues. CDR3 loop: CASSPGRNTGELFF. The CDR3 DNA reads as TGTGCCAGCTCACCAGGGAGGAACACCGGGGAGCTGTTTTTT. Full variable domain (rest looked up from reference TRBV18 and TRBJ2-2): NAGVMQNPRHLVRRRGQEARLRCSPMKGHSHVYWYRQLPEEGLKFMVYLQKENIIDESGMPKERFSAEFPKEGPSILRIQQVVRGDSAAYFCASSPGRNTGELFFGEGSRLTVL.

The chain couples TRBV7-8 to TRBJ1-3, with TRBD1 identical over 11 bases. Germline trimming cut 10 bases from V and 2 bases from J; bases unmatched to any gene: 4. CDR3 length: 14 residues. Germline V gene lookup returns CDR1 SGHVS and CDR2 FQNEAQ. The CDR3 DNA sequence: TGTGCCACTCGGGACAGGGGGACTGGAAACACCATATATTTT. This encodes CATRDRGTGNTIYF. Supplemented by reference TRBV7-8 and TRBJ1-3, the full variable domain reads GAGVSQSPRYKVAKRGQDVALRCDPISGHVSLFWYQQALGQGPEFLTYFQNEAQLDKSGLPSDRFFAERPEGSVSTLKIQRTQQEDSAVYLCATRDRGTGNTIYFGEGSWLTVV.

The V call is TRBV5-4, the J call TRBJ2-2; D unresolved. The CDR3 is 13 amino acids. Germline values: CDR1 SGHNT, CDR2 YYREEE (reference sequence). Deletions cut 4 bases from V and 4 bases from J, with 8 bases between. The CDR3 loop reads CASSPGVTGELFF. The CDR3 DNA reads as TGTGCCAGCAGCCCGGGTGTCACCGGGGAGCTGTTTTTT.

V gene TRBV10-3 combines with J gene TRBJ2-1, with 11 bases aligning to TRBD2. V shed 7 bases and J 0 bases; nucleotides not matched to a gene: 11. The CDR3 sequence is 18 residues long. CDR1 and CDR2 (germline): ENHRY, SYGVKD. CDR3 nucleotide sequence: TGTGCCATCAAAAGGACTAGCGGGTCTCAATTCTCCTACAATGAGCAGTTCTTC. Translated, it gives CAIKRTSGSQFSYNEQFF.